This T cell receptor beta chain was recorded in a study of blood T cell repertoires in COVID-19. This CDR3 region has 15 residues. Per germline, CDR1 SGHDN and CDR2 FVKESK. V gave up 3 bases and J gave up 4 bases; unmatched junction bases: 4. TCRdb's copy holds only in-frame clones and misses some; the assay was immunoSEQ multiplex PCR. The sample yields roughly 360,000 clones, around four fifths seen once. Cohorts were determined from participant-reported clinical history. The rearrangement joins TRBV14 to TRBJ2-2; TRBD1 aligns across 8 bases. Sequencing input: PBMCs or T cells enriched from blood (not recorded which). This receptor was obtained from a woman between 50 and 59 years old who had recovered from COVID-19. CDR3 region: CASSQFTGGTGELFF. For the CDR3, the DNA is TGTGCCAGCAGCCAGTTCACAGGGGGCACCGGGGAGCTGTTTTTT.